These 20 T cell receptor beta chains originate from one sample sequenced in a study of regulatory T cells in long-lasting Graves disease. Investigators prepared the TCR beta libraries by applying iRepertoire HTBI primers and Arm-PCR of CDR3 regions. Using its own MiXCR run on the multiplex PCR reads, TCRdb lists one record per CDR3 protein. Of a few hundred thousand distinct CDR3 sequences listed, about 12% are singletons. Specified time point: newly diagnosed GD, antithyroid drugs for less than 3 months. The TCR library was made from RNA that had been extracted from PBMCs in TRIzol. The same specimen was also included in a second study, on T cells in Graves' hyperthyroidism and ophthalmopathy.

Sequenced here: peripheral blood mononuclear cells (PBMCs), sampled at new diagnosis, from a patient treated with antithyroid drugs. The receptors shown here come from a woman under 30 with Graves disease.

Ten or more counts support this clonotype. The rearrangement joins TRBV12-3 or TRBV12-4 to TRBJ2-7, with D unresolved. Trimming stripped 1 base from V and 3 bases from J, with 13 bases between. This CDR3 has 15 amino acids. Here the CDR3 reads CASSLESGQNYEQYF. CDR3 nucleotide sequence: TGTGCCAGCAGTTTAGAGTCTGGGCAGAACTACGAGCAGTACTTC.

This clonotype has just a few counts. The chain links TRBV4-2 to TRBJ1-1; the D is unclear. The CDR3 spans 13 residues. V lost 0 bases to trimming and J lost 3 bases, with 5 bases between them. Per the germline V gene, CDR1 is LGHNA and CDR2 is YNFKEQ. In DNA, the CDR3 is TGTGCCAGCAGCCAAGAATGGGACACTGAAGCTTTCTTT. This encodes CASSQEWDTEAFF.

This clonotype was seen ten or more times. This chain links TRBV7-9 with TRBJ1-6, with 9 bases lining up with TRBD1. After removal of 3 bases from V and 13 bases from J, the junction contained 4 bases not matched to a gene. The CDR3 extends over 13 amino acids. Germline V lookup: CDR1 SEHNR, CDR2 FQNEAQ (reference sequence). The CDR3 sequence: CASSLDRGSPLHF. The CDR3, as DNA: TGTGCCAGCAGCTTGGACAGGGGTTCCCCCCTCCACTTT.

This clonotype was counted at least ten times. Written as DNA, the CDR3 is TGCGCCAGCAGCTTCCGTCGAGGGGCGGATACGCAGTATTTT. Translated: CASSFRRGADTQYF. V and J are TRBV5-1 and TRBJ2-3; the D call may be TRBD1 or TRBD2 (5 bases each). CDR1 SGHRS and CDR2 YFSETQ come from the germline V gene. Deletions cut 2 bases from V and 6 bases from J, with 13 bases between. CDR3 size: 14 residues.

This clonotype was counted ten times or more. This chain connects TRBV6-5 to TRBJ2-1, with a possible D match to TRBD2 (5 bases). The V end was cut by 4 bases, the J end by 7 bases, with 14 bases between. From germline, CDR1 is MNHEY and CDR2 SVGAGI. The CDR3 length is 14 residues. The CDR3 nucleotides read TGTGCCAGCAGTTTCGTCGGACGGGGTAATGAGCAGTTCTTC. It specifies CASSFVGRGNEQFF.

V usage is TRBV9 and J usage is TRBJ1-3; D remains unclear. This CDR3 has 18 residues. CDR1 is SGDLS, CDR2 YYNGEE, per germline. V shed 3 bases and J shed 1 base, with 20 bases lying between them. The CDR3, as DNA: TGTGCCAGCAGCGGCGAGGGTATCTTACAGTCGTCTGGAAACACCATATATTTT. Amino acid sequence: CASSGEGILQSSGNTIYF.

CDR3 in amino acids: CASSTMTGGGNYGYTF. The CDR3 DNA is TGTGCCAGTAGTACCATGACAGGGGGTGGAAACTATGGCTACACCTTC. The J gene is TRBJ1-2, the V gene TRBV19, with 9 bases matching TRBD1. The CDR3 consists of 16 residues. Germline loops: CDR1 LNHDA, CDR2 SQIVND (reference sequence). Unmatched junction bases numbered 8, after V lost 4 bases and J lost 2 bases.

This clonotype was seen many times. The V call is TRBV12-3 or TRBV12-4, the J call TRBJ2-1; TRBD2 agrees at 7 bases. The CDR3 has 17 residues. V shed 1 base and J 5 bases; nucleotides not matched to a gene: 11. For the CDR3, the DNA is TGTGCCAGCAGTTTAGTTGGGTTCCGGGGGGAACACAATGAGCAGTTCTTC. This gives the protein CASSLVGFRGEHNEQFF.

This clonotype has a count of ten or more. This sequence joins TRBV20-1 and TRBJ1-5, with 7 bases aligning to TRBD1. V gave up 2 bases and J gave up 0 bases; unmatched junction bases: 10. CDR3 length: 17 residues. Germline V gene lookup returns CDR1 DFQATT and CDR2 SNEGSKA (reference sequence). CDR3 in DNA: TGCAGTGCTAGAAGCAGACAGGGTATCTATAGCAATCAGCCCCAGCATTTT. This sequence encodes CSARSRQGIYSNQPQHF.

As concerns this clonotype: A read error may account for a junction end that differs from germline. The CDR3 sequence is CASSQDRGLGGANVLTF. The CDR3, as DNA: TGTGCCAGCAGTCAAGACAGGGGGCTCGGGGGGGCCAACGTCCTGACTTTC. The gene calls are TRBV3-1 and TRBJ2-6; 10 positions agree with TRBD1. Germline-derived CDR1 and CDR2 are LGHDT and YNNKEL (reference sequence). The CDR3 is 17 amino acids.

In this sample, this clonotype turned up a few times. The genes are TRBV3-2 and TRBJ1-5; TRBD1, the table's D call, was not compared with the DNA. TRBV3-2 is assigned pseudogene status. CDR3 size: 18 residues. The DNA of the CDR3 is TGTGCCAGCACTAGCCGGACAGAGCCTAATGATAGCAATCAGCCCCAGCATTTT. It is translated as CASTSRTEPNDSNQPQHF.

Ten or more counts support this clonotype. The chain combines TRBV29-1 with TRBJ2-1; a possible D gene is TRBD1 (6 bases). Germline values: CDR1 SQVTM, CDR2 ANQGSEA. CDR3 size: 14 residues. The CDR3 here is CGIFRDNSYNEQFF. Here the CDR3 DNA reads TGCGGTATTTTCCGGGACAACTCCTACAATGAGCAGTTCTTC.

Many counts were recorded for this clonotype. DNA for the CDR3: TGTGCCAGCAGCTTAGGGGGAGATACTGAAGCTTTCTTT. Protein product: CASSLGGDTEAFF. The rearrangement links TRBV11-2 to TRBJ1-1; D gene unclear. Germline CDR1 and CDR2: SGHAT and FQNNGV. The CDR3 runs 13 residues. With 1 base removed from V and 5 bases from J, the gap between germline ends came to 8 bases. Variable domain in full (rest from reference TRBV11-2 and TRBJ1-1): EAGVAQSPRYKIIEKRQSVAFWCNPISGHATLYWYQQILGQGPKLLIQFQNNGVVDDSQLPKDRFSAERLKGVDSTLKIQPAKLEDSAVYLCASSLGGDTEAFFGQGTRLTVV.

This clonotype was detected ten times or more. The chain carries TRBV15 and TRBJ2-5, with 7 nucleotides matching TRBD2. The germline V gene has CDR1 LNHNV and CDR2 YYDKDF (reference sequence). With V trimmed by 0 bases and J by 3 bases, 13 bases remained unmatched. The length of the CDR3 is 18 residues. CDR3 nucleotides: TGTGCCACCAGCAGAGATCGAGGTGGGGCGGGAGTTGAAGAGACCCAGTACTTC. This encodes CATSRDRGGAGVEETQYF. Looking up the rest from reference TRBV15 and TRBJ2-5 gives the full variable domain: DAMVIQNPRYQVTQFGKPVTLSCSQTLNHNVMYWYQQKSSQAPKLLFHYYDKDFNNEADTPDNFQSRRPNTSFCFLDIRSPGLGDTAMYLCATSRDRGGAGVEETQYFGPGTRLLVL.

There are many counts of this clonotype. CDR3 nucleotide sequence: TGTGCCAGCAGGCGAACAGGGGGCGGGGGTGGCTACACCTTC. It yields the protein CASRRTGGGGGYTF. V gene TRBV12-3 or TRBV12-4 combines with J gene TRBJ1-2, with 9 bases identical to TRBD1. Losses at the gene ends were 6 bases for V and 7 bases for J; bases not matched to a gene: 9. The CDR3 consists of 14 residues.

This clonotype occurred many times. The chain employs TRBV6-1 and TRBJ1-1, with unresolved D. Germline V lookup: CDR1 MNHNS, CDR2 SASEGT. The V end was cut by 5 bases, the J end by 1 base, with 11 bases between. The CDR3 has 14 amino acids. CDR3 sequence: CASSYPTQNTEAFF. CDR3 nucleotide sequence: TGTGCCAGCAGTTATCCCACCCAGAACACTGAAGCTTTCTTT.

Ten or more counts support this clonotype. This chain connects TRBV11-2 to TRBJ2-3; 12 bases agree with TRBD2. Germline CDR1 SGHAT, CDR2 FQNNGV. CDR3 length: 20 amino acids. V lost 3 bases and J lost 2; bases outside the gene matches: 15. The CDR3 DNA follows: TGTGCCAGCAGCTTGGCCGGGACTAGCGGGTACCGAGAAGACACAGATACGCAGTATTTT. Protein product: CASSLAGTSGYREDTDTQYF.

The chain uses TRBV29-1 and TRBJ1-1; no clear D gene. Trimming took 6 bases from V and 11 from J, leaving 16 bases between them. CDR1 is SQVTM, CDR2 ANQGSEA, per germline. The CDR3 extends over 11 amino acids. The CDR3, as DNA: TGCAGCGTGCGCACCGAGGCCGGGGCTTTCTTT. Its protein is CSVRTEAGAFF.

This clonotype has ten or more counts. This chain joins TRBV15 and TRBJ1-1; D not resolved. The V end lost 9 bases, the J end lost 0 bases, and 8 bases lay between the germline ends. Germline CDR1 is LNHNV and CDR2 is YYDKDF (reference sequence). The length of the CDR3 is 12 residues. This CDR3 reads CATSDMNTEAFF. In nucleotides, the CDR3 is TGTGCCACGTCGGATATGAACACTGAAGCTTTCTTT.

This clonotype was recorded many times. The V call is TRBV4-3, the J call TRBJ1-2; 11 nucleotides line up with TRBD1. Trimming cost V 0 bases and J 4 bases; bases outside gene matches: 1. From germline, CDR1 is LGHNA and CDR2 YSLEER. The CDR3 consists of 15 residues. The CDR3 region has the DNA TGCGCCAGCAGCCAAGAAGGGACAGGGGGCTATGGCTACACCTTC. It translates to CASSQEGTGGYGYTF.